These 29 T cell receptor beta chains share one sample of origin, sequenced in a study of blood T cell repertoires in COVID-19. TCRdb keeps only in-frame clones here, not all; method: immunoSEQ multiplex PCR. Of about 270,000 clones in the sample, over 75% were seen once. The sequenced material came from PBMCs or T cells enriched from blood (not recorded which). Receptor source: a woman aged 18-29 years who had recovered from COVID-19.

The chain carries TRBV5-4 and TRBJ2-2, with 7 bases aligning to TRBD1. Germline V gene data show CDR1 as SGHNT and CDR2 as YYREEE (reference sequence). V gave up 0 bases and J gave up 5 bases; unmatched junction bases: 4. The CDR3 extends over 15 amino acids. The CDR3 nucleotides read TGTGCCAGCAGCTTGGGGACAGGACAAACCGGGGAGCTGTTTTTT. This translates into CASSLGTGQTGELFF. Filled out from reference TRBV5-4 and TRBJ2-2, the complete variable domain reads ETGVTQSPTHLIKTRGQQVTLRCSSQSGHNTVSWYQQALGQGPQFIFQYYREEENGRGNFPPRFSGLQFPNYSSELNVNALELDDSALYLCASSLGTGQTGELFFGEGSRLTVL.

This chain connects TRBV6-6 to TRBJ1-5, with a tentative D call TRBD1 (6 bases). In germline, CDR1 is MNHNY, CDR2 SVGAGI (reference sequence). V lost 0 bases and J 2 bases, leaving 11 bases between the germline ends. The CDR3 consists of 16 residues. The CDR3 spells CASSYSSRGGNQPQHF. DNA of the CDR3: TGTGCCAGCAGTTACTCTTCCAGGGGCGGCAATCAGCCCCAGCATTTT.

The J gene is TRBJ2-5, the V gene TRBV3-1 (or the pseudogene TRBV3-2); 10 nucleotides line up with TRBD2. The CDR3 consists of 16 residues. Germline assignment: CDR1 LGHDT and CDR2 YNNKEL (reference sequence). With 0 bases clipped from V and 7 bases from J, the junction kept 8 bases outside the gene matches. The CDR3 bases are TGTGCCAGCAGCCAAGATCCGAGCGGGGGGGTAGGGACCCAGTACTTC. This translates into CASSQDPSGGVGTQYF.

The rearrangement uses TRBV5-4 and TRBJ1-6, with a weak D call TRBD1 (5 bases). V was pared by 9 bases and J by 7 bases, with 20 bases between. The CDR3 loop spans 15 amino acids. Germline V gene data show CDR1 as SGHNT and CDR2 as YYREEE (reference sequence). CDR3 amino acids: CANPDVSPGNSPLHF. CDR3 sequence (DNA): TGTGCCAATCCCGACGTGTCACCAGGGAATTCACCCCTCCACTTT.

The chain employs TRBV19 and TRBJ2-1; maybe TRBD2 (6 bases). CDR1 LNHDA and CDR2 SQIVND come from the germline V gene (reference sequence). CDR3 length: 14 amino acids. Trimming took 5 bases from V and 4 from J, leaving 12 bases between them. Here the CDR3 reads CASSGGDGYNEQFF. The CDR3 region has the DNA TGTGCCAGTAGTGGAGGGGACGGGTACAATGAGCAGTTCTTC.

This sequence joins TRBV14 and TRBJ2-2; D might be TRBD1 (5 bases). The germline CDR1 and CDR2 sequences are SGHDN and FVKESK. The CDR3 length is 13 residues. V shed 5 bases and J shed 6 bases, with 10 bases lying between them. The CDR3 reads CASSSLGPGELFF. CDR3 DNA sequence: TGTGCCAGCAGCAGCCTGGGGCCCGGGGAGCTGTTTTTT.

The chain recombines TRBV6-5 with TRBJ2-1, with D perhaps TRBD1 (5 bases). This CDR3 contains 12 residues. Germline-derived CDR1 and CDR2 are MNHEY and SVGAGI. V shed 10 bases and J shed 5 bases, with 12 bases lying between them. CDR3 protein: CATPGRDNEQFF. The CDR3 nucleotides read TGTGCCACTCCGGGCAGGGACAATGAGCAGTTCTTC.

This clone occurred a few times. The chain recombines TRBV9 with TRBJ1-1, with 8 bases fitting TRBD1. The V gene end was trimmed by 4 bases and the J gene end by 1 base; junction bases not matched to a gene: 6. The CDR3 is 15 residues long. CDR1 SGDLS and CDR2 YYNGEE come from the germline V gene. The CDR3 protein is CASSFRGQENTEAFF. CDR3 nucleotides: TGTGCCAGCAGCTTCAGGGGACAGGAGAACACTGAAGCTTTCTTT. Full variable domain (remainder filled in from reference TRBV9 and TRBJ1-1): DSGVTQTPKHLITATGQRVTLRCSPRSGDLSVYWYQQSLDQGLQFLIQYYNGEERAKGNILERFSAQQFPDLHSELNLSSLELGDSALYFCASSFRGQENTEAFFGQGTRLTVV.

The chain carries TRBV19 and TRBJ1-2; the match to TRBD1 covers 7 bases. J lost 2 bases, V lost 4 bases, and 7 bases had no gene match. The CDR3 is made up of 15 amino acids. Germline V CDR1 and CDR2: LNHDA, SQIVND (reference sequence). The chain's CDR3 is CASSTETGRNYGYTF. The CDR3 DNA reads as TGTGCCAGTAGTACCGAGACAGGGCGGAACTATGGCTACACCTTC.

V is TRBV28 and J is TRBJ1-2, with a tentative D call TRBD1 (6 bases). The CDR3 spans 15 residues. Looked up from germline, CDR1 is MDHEN and CDR2 is SYDVKM. V dropped 1 base and J dropped 4 bases, with 13 bases sitting between them. This CDR3 is CASSLFRQVSYGYTF. The CDR3 DNA reads as TGTGCCAGCAGTTTATTCCGACAGGTGTCCTATGGCTACACCTTC.

This clone has only a few counts. V is TRBV3-1 (or the pseudogene TRBV3-2) and J is TRBJ1-2; 7 bases agree with TRBD1. V shed 2 bases, J shed 3 bases, and the junction held 3 bases outside the gene matches. Germline CDR1 LGHDT, CDR2 YNNKEL (reference sequence). The CDR3 has 14 amino acids. CDR3 bases: TGTGCCAGCAGCCAATTCCAGGGGGACTATGGCTACACCTTC. Translating gives CASSQFQGDYGYTF.

This clone was seen only a few times. The rearrangement links TRBV30 to TRBJ1-2; 7 nucleotides align to TRBD1. The trim removed 3 bases at V and 8 bases at J, leaving 9 bases unmatched. The V gene's germline CDR1 is GTSNPN and CDR2 SVGIG (reference sequence). This CDR3 is built from 13 residues. The CDR3 DNA follows: TGTGCCTGGAGCCCGGGACAGACTCTCGGCTACACCTTC. Amino acid sequence: CAWSPGQTLGYTF. The full variable domain, rest sourced from reference TRBV30 and TRBJ1-2, is SQTIHQWPATLVQPVGSPLSLECTVEGTSNPNLYWYRQAAGRGLQLLFYSVGIGQISSEVPQNLSASRPQDRQFILSSKKLLLSDSGFYLCAWSPGQTLGYTFGSGTRLTVV.

The chain combines TRBV12-3 or TRBV12-4 with TRBJ1-2; D gene ambiguous. The CDR3 covers 13 residues. Trimming shortened V by 5 bases and J by 5 bases, and 12 bases separated the two germline ends. The CDR3 DNA sequence: TGTGCCAGCAGTCACCCGGACTCATATGGCTACACCTTC. It yields the protein CASSHPDSYGYTF.

The rearrangement links TRBV4-1 to TRBJ1-2; 8 nucleotides align to TRBD1. Trimming removed 3 bases from V and 4 bases from J; junction bases left unmatched: 4. The CDR3 runs 14 residues. Germline V gene lookup returns CDR1 MGHRA and CDR2 YSYEKL. The CDR3 nucleotides are TGCGCCAGCAGCCAGGACAGGGTATCCTATGGCTACACCTTC. Its protein is CASSQDRVSYGYTF.

This chain uses TRBV7-9 with TRBJ1-1; no clear D gene. Germline-derived CDR1 and CDR2 are SEHNR and FQNEAQ (reference sequence). CDR3 length equals 13 residues. With 5 bases removed from V and 10 bases from J, the gap between germline ends came to 17 bases. The chain's CDR3 is CASSPGGGLGAFF. CDR3 coding DNA: TGTGCCAGCAGCCCCGGCGGAGGTCTAGGAGCTTTCTTT.

The chain couples TRBV27 to TRBJ1-5, with TRBD1 identical over 7 bases. The trim removed 8 bases at V and 0 bases at J, leaving 13 bases unmatched. The germline CDR1 and CDR2 sequences are MNHEY and SMNVEV (reference sequence). This CDR3 has 17 amino acids. The CDR3 protein is CASHRTGELYSNQPQHF. The DNA of the CDR3 is TGTGCCAGCCATCGGACAGGAGAACTATATAGCAATCAGCCCCAGCATTTT.

V usage is TRBV7-9 and J usage is TRBJ2-3, with D possibly matching TRBD2 (6 bases). Germline assignment: CDR1 SEHNR and CDR2 FQNEAQ (reference sequence). Trimming cost V 10 bases and J 2 bases, with 13 bases left between them. This CDR3 is 13 amino acids long. The CDR3 protein is CATRREYTDTQYF. CDR3 bases: TGTGCCACAAGACGGGAGTACACAGATACGCAGTATTTT.

This clone was counted a single time. The chain has TRBV21-1 and TRBJ2-5; the table gives TRBD2 as D, unverified against the DNA. TRBV21-1 is listed as a pseudogene. The CDR3 sequence is 15 residues long. The CDR3 loop reads CASSKVGGAQETQYF. The CDR3, as DNA: TGTGCCAGCAGCAAAGTAGGAGGGGCCCAAGAGACCCAGTACTTC.

This CDR3 reads CASKFSDLYGYTF. The CDR3 DNA is TGTGCCAGCAAGTTCAGCGACCTATACGGCTACACCTTC. The chain links TRBV5-6 to TRBJ1-2; D call uncertain. V was cut by 6 bases and J by 8 bases, with 17 bases left in between. Per the germline V gene, CDR1 is SGHDT and CDR2 is YYEEEE. This CDR3 has 13 residues.

This chain links TRBV4-1 with TRBJ2-7, with D possibly matching TRBD2 (6 bases). The V gene lost 2 bases and the J gene lost 0 bases, with 14 bases spanning the gap. This CDR3 has 16 residues. Germline assignment: CDR1 MGHRA and CDR2 YSYEKL. The chain's CDR3 is CASSQIRDGSSYEQYF. CDR3 DNA sequence: TGCGCCAGCAGCCAAATTCGGGACGGGAGCTCCTACGAGCAGTACTTC.

The chain combines TRBV18 with TRBJ1-1; unclear D gene. V lost 6 bases and J lost 4, with 15 bases in between. Germline V CDR1 and CDR2: KGHSH, LQKENI. The CDR3 extends over 14 amino acids. CDR3 loop: CASSRAEVGTEAFF. The CDR3, as DNA: TGTGCCAGCTCCCGAGCGGAGGTGGGCACTGAAGCTTTCTTT.

This clone was counted a single time. This chain connects TRBV5-4 to TRBJ2-5; D not resolved. This CDR3 contains 14 residues. Trimming removed 1 base at V and 5 bases at J, with 12 bases between. Germline CDR1 is SGHNT and CDR2 is YYREEE (reference sequence). CDR3: CASSLFGVQETQYF. The CDR3 coding sequence is TGTGCCAGCAGCTTGTTTGGAGTTCAGGAGACCCAGTACTTC.

The chain recombines TRBV3-1 (or the pseudogene TRBV3-2) with TRBJ2-3; D gene ambiguous. CDR3 size: 13 residues. V dropped 1 base and J dropped 5 bases, with 7 bases sitting between them. Germline CDR1 is LGHDT and CDR2 is YNNKEL (reference sequence). The CDR3 DNA is TGTGCCAGCAGCCAAGGTTCAGGAGATACGCAGTATTTT. It is translated as CASSQGSGDTQYF.

The chain employs TRBV5-5 and TRBJ2-1; TRBD1 aligns across 7 bases. The CDR3 loop spans 15 amino acids. The V segment lost 1 base and the J segment 7 bases; nucleotides outside the gene matches: 8. CDR1 and CDR2 from the germline V gene are SGHKS and YYEKEE (reference sequence). The CDR3 reads CASSLFSTGRNEQFF. CDR3 nucleotide sequence: TGTGCCAGCAGCTTGTTCTCGACAGGGCGAAATGAGCAGTTCTTC.

This chain connects TRBV5-6 to TRBJ1-2, with 8 bases that match TRBD1. The CDR3 covers 15 residues. CDR1 is SGHDT and CDR2 is YYEEEE in the germline V gene. Unmatched junction bases numbered 14, after V lost 5 bases and J lost 8 bases. The chain's CDR3 is CASSQARAGGDGYTF. CDR3 sequence (DNA): TGTGCCAGCAGTCAGGCGCGGGCAGGGGGCGACGGCTACACCTTC.

The rearrangement uses TRBV5-1 and TRBJ2-3, with TRBD2 identical over 9 bases. V trimming: 0 bases; J trimming: 2 bases; junction bases outside the gene matches: 7. Germline CDR1 SGHRS, CDR2 YFSETQ. The CDR3 is made up of 17 amino acids. CDR3 amino acids: CASSLVVAGASTDTQYF. In nucleotides, the CDR3 is TGCGCCAGCAGCTTGGTGGTAGCGGGGGCCTCCACAGATACGCAGTATTTT.

The chain joins TRBV6-5 to TRBJ2-1; 12 bases line up with TRBD2. The J segment lost 6 bases and the V segment lost 5 bases, leaving 5 bases of the junction unmatched. Germline loops: CDR1 MNHEY, CDR2 SVGAGI. This CDR3 comprises 15 residues. The CDR3: CASSPWTSGANEQFF. The CDR3 DNA reads TGTGCCAGCAGTCCTTGGACTAGCGGGGCCAATGAGCAGTTCTTC.

V and J are TRBV10-1 and TRBJ2-1; 16 bases match TRBD2. Trimming cost V 6 bases and J 8 bases; bases outside gene matches: 7. The CDR3 is 16 amino acids. Germline assignment: CDR1 WNHNN and CDR2 SYGVQD (reference sequence). This CDR3 reads CASSAGLAGGLHEQFF. CDR3 in DNA: TGCGCCAGCAGCGCGGGACTAGCGGGGGGGCTCCATGAGCAGTTCTTC.

V gene TRBV19 combines with J gene TRBJ2-1; 11 bases are a match to TRBD2. Germline loops: CDR1 LNHDA, CDR2 SQIVND (reference sequence). This CDR3 is 16 amino acids long. With 5 bases clipped from V and 0 bases from J, the junction kept 3 bases outside the gene matches. The CDR3 DNA is TGTGCCAGTAGTGCACTAGCGGGGGCCTCCTACAATGAGCAGTTCTTC. Translating gives CASSALAGASYNEQFF.